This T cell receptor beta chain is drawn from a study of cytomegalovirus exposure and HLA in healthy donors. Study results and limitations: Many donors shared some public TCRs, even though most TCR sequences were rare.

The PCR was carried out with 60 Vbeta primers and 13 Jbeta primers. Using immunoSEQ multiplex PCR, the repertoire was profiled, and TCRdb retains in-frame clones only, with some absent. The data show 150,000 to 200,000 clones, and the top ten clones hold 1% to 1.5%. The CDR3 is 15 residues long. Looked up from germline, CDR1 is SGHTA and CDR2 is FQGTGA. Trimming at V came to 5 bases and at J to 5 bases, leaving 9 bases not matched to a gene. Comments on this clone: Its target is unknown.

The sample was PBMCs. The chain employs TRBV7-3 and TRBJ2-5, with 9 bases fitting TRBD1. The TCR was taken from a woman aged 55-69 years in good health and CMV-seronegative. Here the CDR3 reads CASSSTGGYGETQYF. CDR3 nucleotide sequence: TGTGCCAGCAGCAGTACAGGGGGCTATGGGGAGACCCAGTACTTC.